This entry lists 5 T cell receptor beta chains sequenced from one sample in a study of shared clonotypes between healthy human individuals. Some clones are missing from TCRdb's copy, which holds only in-frame ones; the method was immunoSEQ multiplex PCR. The sample records 2 million to 2.5 million clones, under 95% being singletons. The sequenced material came from naive CD4+ T cells from PBMCs. Subset in this sample: CD45RA+ positively selected. The receptor set was obtained from a man younger than 30 in good health. Some clones in this sample may be carry-over from other donors' samples.

This rearrangement joins TRBV2 to TRBJ2-3, with D hard to call. The CDR3 contains 14 residues. Trimming pared 4 bases from V and 2 bases from J, leaving 10 bases between. Germline loops: CDR1 SNHLY, CDR2 FYNNEI. The CDR3 coding sequence is TGTGCCAGCAGTGTCGGCAGAGACACAGATACGCAGTATTTT. Protein product: CASSVGRDTDTQYF.

This sequence joins TRBV18 and TRBJ1-2, with D perhaps TRBD1 (6 bases). The germline gives CDR1 KGHSH, CDR2 LQKENI. Trimming pared 3 bases from V and 8 bases from J, leaving 19 bases between. The CDR3 is 15 amino acids. The DNA for the CDR3 is TGTGCCAGCTCACCTAGACAGGAGGGCACGGGAGGCTACACCTTC. It codes for CASSPRQEGTGGYTF. The full variable domain, with the rest looked up from reference TRBV18 and TRBJ1-2, is NAGVMQNPRHLVRRRGQEARLRCSPMKGHSHVYWYRQLPEEGLKFMVYLQKENIIDESGMPKERFSAEFPKEGPSILRIQQVVRGDSAAYFCASSPRQEGTGGYTFGSGTRLTVV.

The CDR3 sequence: CASSRSSGETYEQYF. DNA for the CDR3: TGTGCCAGCAGTCGGTCGAGCGGGGAAACCTACGAGCAGTACTTC. V usage is TRBV6-5 and J usage is TRBJ2-7; 7 bases are a match to TRBD2. In germline, CDR1 is MNHEY, CDR2 SVGAGI. The ends lost 5 bases at V and 2 bases at J; junction bases unmatched: 9. The CDR3 has 15 residues.

The rearrangement links TRBV9 to TRBJ1-1; 7 bases line up with TRBD1. CDR1 and CDR2 from the germline V gene are SGDLS and YYNGEE. The CDR3 runs 13 residues. V was pared by 3 bases and J by 8 bases, with 7 bases of the junction left unmatched. The CDR3 sequence is CASSAYTGAEAFF. CDR3 DNA: TGTGCCAGCAGCGCTTACACAGGGGCGGAAGCTTTCTTT.

This chain links TRBV19 with TRBJ2-2; the D gene is possibly TRBD2 (5 bases). Trimming shortened V by 7 bases and J by 7 bases, and 22 bases separated the two germline ends. Germline V lookup: CDR1 LNHDA, CDR2 SQIVND (reference sequence). CDR3 size: 16 residues. Here the CDR3 DNA reads TGTGCCAGTACACAGCTGGCCCCCGGTGGAGGCGGGGAGCTGTTTTTT. Translated: CASTQLAPGGGGELFF.